What follows are 8 T cell receptor beta chains derived from one specimen sequenced in a study of spatial heterogeneity in lung cancer. As to time point: blood at routine non-recurrence follow-up after resection. MiXCR was run by TCRdb on the 5' RACE reads, yielding one entry per CDR3 protein. Counted here are about 27,000 distinct CDR3 sequences, approximately 5.1% occurring once; the ten biggest clones make up 20% to 30%. The sequencing here drew on PBMCs, taken at follow-up. The source is a female donor with early-stage non-small cell lung cancer.

This clonotype was recorded many times. The chain combines TRBV20-1 with TRBJ2-7; tentatively, D is TRBD1 (6 bases). From germline, CDR1 is DFQATT and CDR2 SNEGSKA (reference sequence). This CDR3 contains 14 residues. Trimming removed 5 bases at V and 2 bases at J, with 16 bases between. The CDR3 bases are TGCAGTGCTGCTGCGGGTGGACAGACCTACGAGCAGTACTTC. The encoded protein is CSAAAGGQTYEQYF.

The chain carries TRBV20-1 and TRBJ1-4; possible D gene TRBD1, 6 bases. V gave up 5 bases and J gave up 5 bases, with 27 bases separating them. Germline V gene lookup returns CDR1 DFQATT and CDR2 SNEGSKA (reference sequence). The CDR3 length is 18 residues. The CDR3 region is CSARPSGGVGAVNEKLFF. The CDR3 DNA is TGCAGTGCTCGACCTTCAGGCGGCGTGGGGGCTGTAAATGAAAAACTGTTTTTT.

This clonotype is labeled medium-sized (0.01 to 0.1%). The V gene is TRBV3-1, the J gene TRBJ1-1; D call uncertain. The CDR3 covers 15 residues. Germline lookup yields CDR1 LGHDT and CDR2 YNNKEL (reference sequence). Trimming took off 1 base at V and 1 base at J, with 10 bases between the two ends. This CDR3 is CASSQGLGRNTEAFF. The DNA of the CDR3 is TGTGCCAGCAGCCAAGGACTAGGCCGGAACACTGAAGCTTTCTTT.

This clonotype was detected many times. The V call is TRBV20-1, the J call TRBJ2-3, with TRBD2 matching 8 bases. J was trimmed by 4 bases and V by 5 bases; bases with no gene match: 8. Germline lookup yields CDR1 DFQATT and CDR2 SNEGSKA (reference sequence). The CDR3 runs 14 residues. CDR3 sequence: CSASPGTSSDTQYF. CDR3 nucleotide sequence: TGCAGTGCTTCCCCCGGGACTAGTTCAGATACGCAGTATTTT.

The table lists this clonotype with a few counts. This rearrangement joins TRBV6-1 to TRBJ1-1, with 8 nucleotides matching TRBD1. Germline values: CDR1 MNHNS, CDR2 SASEGT. The CDR3 loop spans 15 amino acids. With 1 base clipped from V and 5 bases from J, the junction kept 6 bases outside the gene matches. The CDR3, as DNA: TGTGCCAGCAGTGAAGGGCCAGGACAGGGAACTGAAGCTTTCTTT. It yields the protein CASSEGPGQGTEAFF.

The chain joins TRBV20-1 to TRBJ2-2; D may be TRBD2 (5 bases). Between the trimmed V and J ends, which lost 2 bases and 7 bases, there was a span of 11 bases. Germline V gene lookup returns CDR1 DFQATT and CDR2 SNEGSKA (reference sequence). The CDR3 consists of 13 residues. CDR3 coding DNA: TGCAGTGCTAGATATAGGGAGTACGGGGAGCTGTTTTTT. It yields the protein CSARYREYGELFF.

This clonotype came up many times. This chain joins TRBV19 and TRBJ2-1; 9 nucleotides match TRBD1. Germline V CDR1 and CDR2: LNHDA, SQIVND (reference sequence). V lost 6 bases to trimming and J lost 4 bases; unmatched junction nucleotides: 1. This CDR3 contains 13 residues. The CDR3 loop reads CASRGTGYNEQFF. CDR3 nucleotide sequence: TGTGCCAGTAGGGGGACAGGGTACAATGAGCAGTTCTTC.

This clonotype has a count of ten or more. The chain employs TRBV20-1 and TRBJ2-3, with TRBD2 identical over 9 bases. The CDR3 contains 17 residues. Germline loops: CDR1 DFQATT, CDR2 SNEGSKA (reference sequence). The ends lost 0 bases at V and 5 bases at J; junction bases unmatched: 12. CDR3 loop: CSARDPGTSTKGDTQYF. CDR3 DNA: TGCAGTGCTAGAGACCCCGGGACTAGCACGAAGGGAGATACGCAGTATTTT.